The next 18 T cell receptor beta chains were all read from a single sample in a study of early T cells in non-severe SARS-CoV-2 infection (dated by TCRdb to about 2021). Library method: 5' RACE. Sequenced on a NextSeq 500. TCRdb reanalyzed the raw reads on its own, using fastp at Q25 for trimming and MiXCR for clone calling, and kept in-frame beta chains. CDR3 protein sequences are deduplicated, and each keeps its most common genes and DNA. A total of roughly 32,000 distinct CDR3 sequences appear in this sample, 5.5% to 7.5% of them only once. 7.6% of the sample lies in the top ten. The sequencing sample was made of whole blood. The receptors here all came from an adult who was a healthcare worker with PCR-confirmed SARS-CoV-2 infection or an uninfected control (not recorded which).

This clonotype came up many times. The chain uses TRBV19 and TRBJ2-7; D is perhaps TRBD1 (6 bases). Germline CDR1 is LNHDA and CDR2 is SQIVND (reference sequence). This CDR3 contains 13 residues. With 3 bases removed from V and 3 bases from J, the gap between germline ends came to 9 bases. CDR3 bases: TGTGCCAGTAGTATGACAGGCGGCTACGAGCAGTACTTC. Translated: CASSMTGGYEQYF.

Many counts were recorded for this clonotype. The chain recombines TRBV30 with TRBJ1-5; D might be TRBD1 (6 bases). Germline lookup yields CDR1 GTSNPN and CDR2 SVGIG (reference sequence). The V and J ends lost 3 bases and 0 bases respectively, with 18 bases between them. CDR3 size: 17 residues. CDR3 sequence reads: CAWSPDRTKHSNQPQHF. CDR3 sequence (DNA): TGTGCCTGGAGCCCTGACAGGACTAAACATAGCAATCAGCCCCAGCATTTT.

This clonotype was seen at least ten times. This sequence joins TRBV9 and TRBJ2-7; 9 bases map to TRBD2. J gave up 1 base and V 0 bases, and 8 bases lay outside the gene matches. The CDR3 covers 17 residues. The germline gives CDR1 SGDLS, CDR2 YYNGEE. CDR3 sequence: CASSVATSSGVSYEQYF. CDR3 nucleotide sequence: TGTGCCAGCAGCGTAGCTACTTCTAGCGGGGTTTCCTACGAGCAGTACTTC.

This clonotype was observed a handful of times. The V gene is TRBV11-2, the J gene TRBJ2-5; D might be TRBD2 (6 bases). The CDR3 consists of 14 residues. V lost 1 base, J lost 4 bases, and 10 bases lay in between. In germline, CDR1 is SGHAT, CDR2 FQNNGV. This chain's CDR3 is CASSLAPSVETQYF. The CDR3 nucleotides read TGTGCCAGCAGCTTAGCTCCTAGCGTAGAGACCCAGTACTTC.

This clonotype was seen many times. V gene TRBV19 combines with J gene TRBJ2-7, with TRBD1 matching over 8 bases. The CDR3 is 18 amino acids. Losses at the gene ends were 6 bases for V and 3 bases for J; bases not matched to a gene: 19. The V gene's germline CDR1 is LNHDA and CDR2 SQIVND (reference sequence). CDR3 sequence reads: CASRIKADRGVSDYEQYF. CDR3 coding DNA: TGTGCCAGTAGAATCAAAGCCGACAGGGGCGTAAGCGACTACGAGCAGTACTTC.

In this sample, this clonotype turned up many times. The chain joins TRBV7-8 to TRBJ1-2; 10 nucleotides line up with TRBD1. The junction had 4 bases not matched to a gene; V was cut back by 5 bases and J by 4 bases. Germline CDR1 is SGHVS and CDR2 is FQNEAQ. CDR3 length: 14 residues. CDR3 sequence (DNA): TGTGCCAGCAGCCCCGGACAGGGGGGCTATGGCTACACCTTC. Residues: CASSPGQGGYGYTF.

This clonotype was picked up a small number of times. This rearrangement joins TRBV28 to TRBJ1-5; 7 bases align to TRBD1. The length of the CDR3 is 16 residues. V trimming: 4 bases; J trimming: 3 bases; junction bases outside the gene matches: 9. CDR1 is MDHEN, CDR2 SYDVKM, per germline. This chain's CDR3 is CASSSPGTAPNQPQHF. In DNA form, the CDR3 reads TGTGCCAGCAGTTCTCCCGGGACAGCGCCCAATCAGCCCCAGCATTTT. The complete variable domain, with remaining parts taken from reference TRBV28 and TRBJ1-5, reads DVKVTQSSRYLVKRTGEKVFLECVQDMDHENMFWYRQDPGLGLRLIYFSYDVKMKEKGDIPEGYSVSREKKERFSLILESASTNQTSMYLCASSSPGTAPNQPQHFGDGTRLSIL.

This clonotype was detected many times. The chain recombines TRBV7-2 with TRBJ2-7; D is possibly TRBD1 (6 bases). This CDR3 contains 15 residues. Germline CDR1 and CDR2: SGHTA and FQGNSA. Trimming left V 6 bases short and J 1 base short, with 16 bases between. The CDR3 DNA reads as TGTGCCAGCAGTCAGACAGGTCAACAGTCCTACGAGCAGTACTTC. This codes for CASSQTGQQSYEQYF.

The chain couples TRBV7-9 to TRBJ1-6, with D hard to call. The germline gives CDR1 SEHNR, CDR2 FQNEAQ (reference sequence). This CDR3 comprises 13 residues. V gave up 7 bases and J gave up 7 bases, with 11 bases separating them. CDR3 sequence (DNA): TGTGCCAGCATTCCACTGATCAATTCACCCCTCCACTTT. It specifies CASIPLINSPLHF. Combining the CDR3 with reference TRBV7-9 and TRBJ1-6 gives the whole variable domain DTGVSQNPRHKITKRGQNVTFRCDPISEHNRLYWYRQTLGQGPEFLTYFQNEAQLEKSRLLSDRFSAERPKGSFSTLEIQRTEQGDSAMYLCASIPLINSPLHFGNGTRLTVT.

This clonotype was seen at least ten times. The rearrangement links TRBV7-8 to TRBJ2-3; the match to TRBD2 covers 9 bases. Germline V gene data show CDR1 as SGHVS and CDR2 as FQNEAQ. The junction had 2 bases not matched to a gene; V was cut back by 2 bases and J by 2 bases. The CDR3 totals 15 residues. The CDR3 DNA sequence: TGTGCCAGCAGCTTAAGCGGGGGGAACACAGATACGCAGTATTTT. The encoded protein is CASSLSGGNTDTQYF.

This clonotype appeared a few times. The chain links TRBV9 to TRBJ2-5; no clear D gene. This CDR3 is 14 amino acids long. Between the trimmed V and J ends, which lost 0 bases and 3 bases, there was a span of 9 bases. Germline V CDR1 and CDR2: SGDLS, YYNGEE. The CDR3 nucleotides are TGTGCCAGCAGCGTAGCAGGCAGCGAAGAGACCCAGTACTTC. Amino acid sequence: CASSVAGSEETQYF.

Many counts were recorded for this clonotype. The CDR3 region is CANHRDRTYEQYF. The CDR3 DNA follows: TGTGCCAACCACCGGGACAGGACCTACGAGCAGTACTTC. The J gene is TRBJ2-7, the V gene TRBV6-2 or TRBV6-3, with 8 bases matching TRBD1. The germline gives CDR1 MNHEY, CDR2 SVGEGT. J was trimmed by 2 bases and V by 10 bases; bases with no gene match: 7. The CDR3 totals 13 residues.

This clonotype was recorded many times. The V and J genes are TRBV10-3 and TRBJ2-1; 9 bases are shared with TRBD2. V gave up 3 bases and J gave up 9 bases; unmatched junction bases: 12. This CDR3 has 16 residues. Germline loops: CDR1 ENHRY, CDR2 SYGVKD. The CDR3 protein is CAISDSGGPISGEQFF. CDR3 in DNA: TGTGCCATCAGTGATAGCGGGGGCCCTATTAGCGGTGAGCAGTTCTTC.

J is TRBJ1-1 and V is TRBV6-2 or TRBV6-3; weak D call: TRBD1 (6 bases). The CDR3 consists of 14 residues. V lost 6 bases and J 2 bases, leaving 13 bases between the germline ends. The germline V gene has CDR1 MNHEY and CDR2 SVGEGT. CDR3 nucleotide sequence: TGTGCCAGCAGGTCGGGACACGCTAACACTGAAGCTTTCTTT. Its translation: CASRSGHANTEAFF.

This clonotype occurred many times. The gene calls are TRBV20-1 and TRBJ1-1; D call uncertain. Germline V CDR1 and CDR2: DFQATT, SNEGSKA (reference sequence). The V gene lost 1 base and the J gene lost 3 bases, with 6 bases spanning the gap. The CDR3 is made up of 12 amino acids. CDR3: CSARVGDTEAFF. In DNA form, the CDR3 reads TGCAGTGCTAGAGTAGGCGACACTGAAGCTTTCTTT.

The chain couples TRBV11-2 to TRBJ1-1; D possibly corresponds to TRBD1 (5 bases). The CDR3 length is 14 residues. V dropped 5 bases and J dropped 4 bases, with 14 bases sitting between them. Germline assignment: CDR1 SGHAT and CDR2 FQNNGV. The CDR3 bases are TGTGCCAGCAGCCCGGAGGGGTCTGGCACTGAAGCTTTCTTT. It encodes CASSPEGSGTEAFF.

In this sample, this clonotype turned up many times. The chain couples TRBV29-1 to TRBJ2-7; weak D call: TRBD1 (6 bases). Germline V gene data show CDR1 as SQVTM and CDR2 as ANQGSEA. The V gene lost 3 bases and the J gene lost 2 bases, with 11 bases spanning the gap. The CDR3 extends over 13 amino acids. CDR3 loop: CSVELTGAYEQYF. The CDR3 nucleotides are TGCAGCGTTGAGCTGACAGGTGCCTACGAGCAGTACTTC.

In the case of this clonotype: Sequence at one end of the junction differs from germline and may be a read error. The V call is TRBV27, the J call TRBJ2-2, with no clear D. Germline CDR1 MNHEY, CDR2 SMNVEV (reference sequence). The CDR3 totals 14 residues. The CDR3 nucleotides are TGTGCCAGCAGTCTCCTCGTGAACGCCGGGGAGCTGTTTTTT. Its protein product is CASSLLVNAGELFF.